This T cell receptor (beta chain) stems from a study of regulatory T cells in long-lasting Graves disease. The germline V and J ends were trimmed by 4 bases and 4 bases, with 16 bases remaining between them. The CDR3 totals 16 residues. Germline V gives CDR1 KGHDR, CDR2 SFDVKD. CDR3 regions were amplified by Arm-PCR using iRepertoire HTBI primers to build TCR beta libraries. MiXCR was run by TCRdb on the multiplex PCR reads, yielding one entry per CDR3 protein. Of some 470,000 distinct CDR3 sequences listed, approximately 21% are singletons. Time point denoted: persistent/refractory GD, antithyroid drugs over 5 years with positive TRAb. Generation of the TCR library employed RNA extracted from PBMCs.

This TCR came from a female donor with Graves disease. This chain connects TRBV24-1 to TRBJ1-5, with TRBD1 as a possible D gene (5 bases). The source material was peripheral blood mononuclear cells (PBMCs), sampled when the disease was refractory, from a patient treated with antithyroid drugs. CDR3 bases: TGTGCCACCAGTGACACCCAAGGGACGGTGAATCAGCCCCAGCATTTT. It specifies CATSDTQGTVNQPQHF.